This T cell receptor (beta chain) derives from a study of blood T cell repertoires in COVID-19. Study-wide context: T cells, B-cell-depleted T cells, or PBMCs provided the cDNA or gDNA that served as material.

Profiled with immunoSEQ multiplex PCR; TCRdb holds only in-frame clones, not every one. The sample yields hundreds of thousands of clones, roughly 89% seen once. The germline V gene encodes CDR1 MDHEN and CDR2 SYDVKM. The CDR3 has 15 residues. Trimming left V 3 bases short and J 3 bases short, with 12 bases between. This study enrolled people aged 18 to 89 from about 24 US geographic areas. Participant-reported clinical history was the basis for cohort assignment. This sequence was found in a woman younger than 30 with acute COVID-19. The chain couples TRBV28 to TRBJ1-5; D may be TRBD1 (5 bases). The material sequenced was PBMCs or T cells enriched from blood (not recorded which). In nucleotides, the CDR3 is TGTGCCAGCAGTTTGGCGGGGGGTTTCAATCAGCCCCAGCATTTT. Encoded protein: CASSLAGGFNQPQHF.